This T cell receptor beta chain is drawn from a study of cytomegalovirus exposure and HLA in healthy donors. The CDR3 runs 13 residues. Germline V gene data show CDR1 as SGHTS and CDR2 as YDEGEE. Losses at the gene ends were 4 bases for V and 9 bases for J; bases not matched to a gene: 7. Study findings and constraints: Indistinguishability led to the exclusion of some V segments, TRBV6-2 and TRBV6-3 included. What a later analysis showed was that several of the most significant clusters appeared linked to common viral pathogens.

Regarding this clone: Its antigen is unidentified.

In the PCR, 60 Vbeta and 13 Jbeta primers were used. Clones were sequenced by immunoSEQ multiplex PCR, and TCRdb holds only the in-frame ones, with some missing. Of about 160,000 clones in the sample, around 74% were seen once. The origin of this receptor is a female donor in good health and CMV-seronegative. The rearrangement links TRBV5-8 to TRBJ1-1, with 9 positions matching TRBD1. Specimen: PBMCs. In nucleotides, the CDR3 is TGTGCCAGCAGCCGGGGGGGGACAGGGAAAGCTTTCTTT. As protein: CASSRGGTGKAFF.